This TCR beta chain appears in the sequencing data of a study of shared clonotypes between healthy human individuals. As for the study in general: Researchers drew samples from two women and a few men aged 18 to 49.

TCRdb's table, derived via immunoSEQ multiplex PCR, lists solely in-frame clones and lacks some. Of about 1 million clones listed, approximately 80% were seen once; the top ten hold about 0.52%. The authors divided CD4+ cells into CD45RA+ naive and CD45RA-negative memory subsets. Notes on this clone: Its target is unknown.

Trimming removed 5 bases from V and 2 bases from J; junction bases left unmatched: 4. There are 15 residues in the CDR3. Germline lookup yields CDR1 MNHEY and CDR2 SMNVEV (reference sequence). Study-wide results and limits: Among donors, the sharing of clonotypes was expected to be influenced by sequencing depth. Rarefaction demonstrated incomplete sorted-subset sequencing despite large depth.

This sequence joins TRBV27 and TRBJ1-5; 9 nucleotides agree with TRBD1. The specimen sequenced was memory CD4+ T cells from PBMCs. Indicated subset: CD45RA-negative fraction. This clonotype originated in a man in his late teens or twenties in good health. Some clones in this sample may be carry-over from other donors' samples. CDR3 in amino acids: CASSPWDRGNQPQHF. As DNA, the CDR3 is TGTGCCAGCAGTCCCTGGGACAGGGGCAATCAGCCCCAGCATTTT.